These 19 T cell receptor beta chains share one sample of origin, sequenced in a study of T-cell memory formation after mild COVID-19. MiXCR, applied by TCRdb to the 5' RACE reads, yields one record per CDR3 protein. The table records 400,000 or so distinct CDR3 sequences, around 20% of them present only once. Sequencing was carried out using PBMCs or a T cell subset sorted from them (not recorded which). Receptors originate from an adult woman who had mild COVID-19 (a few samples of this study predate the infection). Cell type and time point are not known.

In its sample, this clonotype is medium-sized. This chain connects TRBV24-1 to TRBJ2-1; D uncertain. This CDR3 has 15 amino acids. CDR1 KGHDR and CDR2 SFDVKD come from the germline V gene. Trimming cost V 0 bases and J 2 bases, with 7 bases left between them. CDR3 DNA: TGTGCCACCAGTGATTTGCAAGGACCCTACAATGAGCAGTTCTTC. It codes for CATSDLQGPYNEQFF.

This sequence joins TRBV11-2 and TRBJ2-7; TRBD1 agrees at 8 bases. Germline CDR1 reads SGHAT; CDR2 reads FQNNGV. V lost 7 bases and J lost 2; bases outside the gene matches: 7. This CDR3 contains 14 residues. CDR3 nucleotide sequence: TGTGCCAGCACGGACCGGGACAGGCCCTACGAGCAGTACTTC. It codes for CASTDRDRPYEQYF.

The CDR3: CASSFEGFSTDTQYF. As DNA, the CDR3 is TGTGCCAGCAGCTTCGAGGGGTTTAGCACAGATACGCAGTATTTT. The chain is built from TRBV11-2 and TRBJ2-3, with D perhaps being TRBD1 or TRBD2 (5 bases each). Trimming pared 3 bases from V and 0 bases from J, leaving 10 bases between. Germline V CDR1 and CDR2: SGHAT, FQNNGV. This CDR3 is 15 amino acids long.

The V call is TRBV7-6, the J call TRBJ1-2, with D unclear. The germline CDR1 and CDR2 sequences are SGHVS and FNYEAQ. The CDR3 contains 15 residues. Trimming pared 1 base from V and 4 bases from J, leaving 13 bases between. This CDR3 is CASSLEPGGSYGYTF. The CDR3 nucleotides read TGTGCCAGCAGCTTAGAGCCGGGAGGCTCCTATGGCTACACCTTC.

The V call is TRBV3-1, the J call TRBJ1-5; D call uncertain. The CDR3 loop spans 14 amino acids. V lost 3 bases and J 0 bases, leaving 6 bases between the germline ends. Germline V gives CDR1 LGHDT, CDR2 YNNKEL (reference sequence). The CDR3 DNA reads TGTGCCAGCAGCCAGGCAGATAGCAATCAGCCCCAGCATTTT. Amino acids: CASSQADSNQPQHF.

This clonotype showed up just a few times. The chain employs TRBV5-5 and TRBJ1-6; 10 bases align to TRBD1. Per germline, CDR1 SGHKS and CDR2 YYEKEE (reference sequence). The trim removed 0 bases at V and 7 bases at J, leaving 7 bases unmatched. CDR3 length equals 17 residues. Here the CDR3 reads CASSLALRTGGNSPLHF. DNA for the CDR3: TGTGCCAGCAGCTTGGCCCTCAGGACAGGGGGAAATTCACCCCTCCACTTT.

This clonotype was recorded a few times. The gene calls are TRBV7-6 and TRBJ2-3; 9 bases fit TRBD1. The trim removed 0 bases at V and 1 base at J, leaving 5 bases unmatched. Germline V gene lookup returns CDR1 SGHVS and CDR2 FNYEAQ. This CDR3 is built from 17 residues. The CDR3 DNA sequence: TGTGCCAGCAGCTTAGCCCCACAGGGGGCGGGCACAGATACGCAGTATTTT. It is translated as CASSLAPQGAGTDTQYF.

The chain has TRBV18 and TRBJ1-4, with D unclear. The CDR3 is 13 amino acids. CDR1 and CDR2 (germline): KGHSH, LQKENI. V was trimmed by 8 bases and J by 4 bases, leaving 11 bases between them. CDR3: CASHRRDNEKLFF. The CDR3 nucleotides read TGTGCCAGCCACCGGAGGGATAATGAAAAACTGTTTTTT.

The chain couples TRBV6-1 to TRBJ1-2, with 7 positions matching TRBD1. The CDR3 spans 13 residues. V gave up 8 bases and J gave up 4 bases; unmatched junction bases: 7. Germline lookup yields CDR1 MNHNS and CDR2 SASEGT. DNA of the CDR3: TGTGCCAGCGGTCTCGGGGACAGCTATGGCTACACCTTC. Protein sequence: CASGLGDSYGYTF.

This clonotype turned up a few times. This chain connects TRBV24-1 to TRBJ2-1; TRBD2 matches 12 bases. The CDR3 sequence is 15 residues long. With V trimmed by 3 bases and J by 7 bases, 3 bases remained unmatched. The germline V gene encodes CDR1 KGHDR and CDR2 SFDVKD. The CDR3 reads CATSDPGTSGNEQFF. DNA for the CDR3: TGTGCCACCAGTGATCCCGGGACTAGCGGGAATGAGCAGTTCTTC.

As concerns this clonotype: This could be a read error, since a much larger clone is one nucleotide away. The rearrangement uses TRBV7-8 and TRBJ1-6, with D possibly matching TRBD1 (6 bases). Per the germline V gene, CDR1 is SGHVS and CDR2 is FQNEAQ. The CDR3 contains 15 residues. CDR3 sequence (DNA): TGTACCAGCAGCTCGAATAGGGGGGAGAATTCACCCCTCCACTTT. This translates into CTSSSNRGENSPLHF.

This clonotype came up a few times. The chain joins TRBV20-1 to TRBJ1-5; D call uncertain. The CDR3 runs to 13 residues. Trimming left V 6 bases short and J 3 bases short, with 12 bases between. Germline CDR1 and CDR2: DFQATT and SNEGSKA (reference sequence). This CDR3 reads CSALPPFNQPQHF. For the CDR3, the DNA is TGCAGTGCCCTGCCCCCCTTCAATCAGCCCCAGCATTTT.

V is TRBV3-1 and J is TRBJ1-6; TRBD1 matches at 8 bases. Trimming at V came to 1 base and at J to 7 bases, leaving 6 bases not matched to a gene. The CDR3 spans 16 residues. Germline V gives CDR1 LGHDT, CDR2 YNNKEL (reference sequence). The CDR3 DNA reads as TGTGCCAGCAGCCAAGCCGGGACAGGAGTAAATTCACCCCTCCACTTT. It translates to CASSQAGTGVNSPLHF.

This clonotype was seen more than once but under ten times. CDR3 nucleotide sequence: TGTGCCAGCAGCTTAGGGCGTGAGCAGCCCCAGCATTTT. Protein product: CASSLGREQPQHF. V and J are TRBV7-2 and TRBJ1-5, with D unresolved. Germline lookup yields CDR1 SGHTA and CDR2 FQGNSA. Between the trimmed V and J ends, which lost 1 base and 7 bases, there was a span of 8 bases. The CDR3 length is 13 residues.

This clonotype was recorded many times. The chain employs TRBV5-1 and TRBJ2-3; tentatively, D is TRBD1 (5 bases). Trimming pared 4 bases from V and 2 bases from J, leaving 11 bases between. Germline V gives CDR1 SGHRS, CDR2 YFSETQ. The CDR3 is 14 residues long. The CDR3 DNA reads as TGCGCCAGCAGCGGTGACAGATTCACAGATACGCAGTATTTT. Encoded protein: CASSGDRFTDTQYF.

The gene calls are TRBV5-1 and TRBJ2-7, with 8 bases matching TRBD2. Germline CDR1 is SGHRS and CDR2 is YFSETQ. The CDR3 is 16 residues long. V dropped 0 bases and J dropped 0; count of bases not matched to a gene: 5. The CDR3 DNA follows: TGCGCCAGCAGCTTGGCGGGCGGGAGGAACTCCTACGAGCAGTACTTC. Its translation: CASSLAGGRNSYEQYF.

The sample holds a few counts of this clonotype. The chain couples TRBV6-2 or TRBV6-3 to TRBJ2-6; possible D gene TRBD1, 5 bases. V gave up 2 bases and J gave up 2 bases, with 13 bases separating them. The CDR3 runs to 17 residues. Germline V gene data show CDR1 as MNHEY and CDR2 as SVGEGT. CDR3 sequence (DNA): TGTGCCAGCAGTTACATCGACCCAGGGACTGGGGCCAACGTCCTGACTTTC. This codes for CASSYIDPGTGANVLTF.

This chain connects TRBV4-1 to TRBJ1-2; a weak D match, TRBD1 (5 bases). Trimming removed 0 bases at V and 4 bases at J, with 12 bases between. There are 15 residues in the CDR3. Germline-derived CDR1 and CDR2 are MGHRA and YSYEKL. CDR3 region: CASSQDGPGSYGYTF. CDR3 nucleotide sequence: TGCGCCAGCAGCCAAGACGGTCCAGGGTCCTATGGCTACACCTTC.

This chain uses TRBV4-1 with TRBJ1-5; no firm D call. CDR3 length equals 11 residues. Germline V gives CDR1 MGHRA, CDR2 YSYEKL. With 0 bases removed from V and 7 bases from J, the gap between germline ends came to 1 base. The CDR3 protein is CASSQDQPQHF. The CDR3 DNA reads TGCGCCAGCAGCCAAGACCAGCCCCAGCATTTT.